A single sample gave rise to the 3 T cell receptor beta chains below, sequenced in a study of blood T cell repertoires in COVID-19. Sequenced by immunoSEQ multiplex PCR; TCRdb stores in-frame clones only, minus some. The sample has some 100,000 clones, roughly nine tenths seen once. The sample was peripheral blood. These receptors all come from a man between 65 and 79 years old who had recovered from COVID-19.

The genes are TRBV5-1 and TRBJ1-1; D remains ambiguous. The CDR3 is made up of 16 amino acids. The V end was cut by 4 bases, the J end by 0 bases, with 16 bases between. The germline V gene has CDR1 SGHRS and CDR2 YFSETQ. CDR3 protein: CASSRRQLPVNTEAFF. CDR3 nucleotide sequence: TGCGCCAGCAGCCGAAGACAACTCCCTGTGAACACTGAAGCTTTCTTT.

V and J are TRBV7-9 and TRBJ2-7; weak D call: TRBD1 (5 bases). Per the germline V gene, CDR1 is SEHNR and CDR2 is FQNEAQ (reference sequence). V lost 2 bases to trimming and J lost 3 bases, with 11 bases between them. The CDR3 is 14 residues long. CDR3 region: CASSLTGDSYEQYF. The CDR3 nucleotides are TGTGCCAGCAGCTTAACAGGTGACAGCTACGAGCAGTACTTC.

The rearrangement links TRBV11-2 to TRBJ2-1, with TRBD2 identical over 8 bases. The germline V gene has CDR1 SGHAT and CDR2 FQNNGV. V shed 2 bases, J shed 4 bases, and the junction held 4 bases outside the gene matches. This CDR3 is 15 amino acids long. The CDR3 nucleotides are TGTGCCAGCAGCTTAACGGCTAGCGGGTACAATGAGCAGTTCTTC. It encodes CASSLTASGYNEQFF.